This TCR beta chain is drawn from a study of control samples from healthy donors and cancer patients. Using immunoSEQ multiplex PCR, the repertoire was profiled, and TCRdb retains in-frame clones only, with some absent. The sample has about 250,000 clones; roughly four fifths are singletons. In germline, CDR1 is MDHEN, CDR2 SYDVKM. The trim removed 6 bases at V and 4 bases at J, leaving 8 bases unmatched. The CDR3 runs to 14 residues. The chain combines TRBV28 with TRBJ1-2, with TRBD1 identical over 7 bases. The clonotype originates from an older woman with lung cancer. Specimen: PBMCs. The CDR3 spells CASSTSDRVYGYTF. CDR3 nucleotides: TGTGCCAGCAGCACCTCCGACAGGGTCTATGGCTACACCTTC.